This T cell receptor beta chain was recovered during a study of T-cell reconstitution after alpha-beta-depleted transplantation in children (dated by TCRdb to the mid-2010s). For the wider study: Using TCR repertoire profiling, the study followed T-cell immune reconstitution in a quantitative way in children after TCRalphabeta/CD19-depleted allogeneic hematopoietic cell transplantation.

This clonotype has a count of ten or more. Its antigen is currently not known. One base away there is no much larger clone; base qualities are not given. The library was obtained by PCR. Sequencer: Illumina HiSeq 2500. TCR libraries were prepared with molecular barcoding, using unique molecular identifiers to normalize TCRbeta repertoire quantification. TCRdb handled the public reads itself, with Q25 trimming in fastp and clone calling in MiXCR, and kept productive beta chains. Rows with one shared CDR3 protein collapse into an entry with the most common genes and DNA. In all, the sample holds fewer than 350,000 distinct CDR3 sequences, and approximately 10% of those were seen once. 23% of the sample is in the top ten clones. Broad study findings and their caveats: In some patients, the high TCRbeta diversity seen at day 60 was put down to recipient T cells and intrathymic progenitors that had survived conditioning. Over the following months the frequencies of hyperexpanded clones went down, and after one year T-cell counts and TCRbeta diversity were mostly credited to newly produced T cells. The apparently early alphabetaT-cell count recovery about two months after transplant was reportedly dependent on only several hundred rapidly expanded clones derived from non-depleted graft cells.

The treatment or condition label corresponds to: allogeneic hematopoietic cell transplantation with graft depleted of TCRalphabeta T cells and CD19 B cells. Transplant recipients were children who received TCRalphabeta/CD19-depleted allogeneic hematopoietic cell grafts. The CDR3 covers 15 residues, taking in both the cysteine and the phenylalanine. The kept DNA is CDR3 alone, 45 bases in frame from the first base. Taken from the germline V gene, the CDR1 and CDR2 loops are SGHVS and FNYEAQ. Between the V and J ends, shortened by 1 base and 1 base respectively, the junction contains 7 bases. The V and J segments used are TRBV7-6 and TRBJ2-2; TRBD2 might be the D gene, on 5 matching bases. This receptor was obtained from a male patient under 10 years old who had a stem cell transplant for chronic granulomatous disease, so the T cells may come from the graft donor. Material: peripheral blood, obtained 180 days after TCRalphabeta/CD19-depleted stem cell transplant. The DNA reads TGTGCCAGCAGCTTAGGGACTGGGAACACCGGGGAGCTGTTTTTT. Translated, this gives CASSLGTGNTGELFF.